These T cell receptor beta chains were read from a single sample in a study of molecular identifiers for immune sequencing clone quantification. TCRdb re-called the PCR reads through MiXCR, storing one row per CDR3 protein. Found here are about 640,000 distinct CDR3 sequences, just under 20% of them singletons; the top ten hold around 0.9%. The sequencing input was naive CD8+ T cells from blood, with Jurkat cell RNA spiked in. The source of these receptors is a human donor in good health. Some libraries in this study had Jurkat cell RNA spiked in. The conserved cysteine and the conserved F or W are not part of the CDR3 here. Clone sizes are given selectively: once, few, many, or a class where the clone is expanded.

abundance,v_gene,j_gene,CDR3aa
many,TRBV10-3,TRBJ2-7,AISQGVSYEQY
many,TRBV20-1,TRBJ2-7,SAIRGQGGSYEQY
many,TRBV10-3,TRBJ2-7,AIRPENLYEQY
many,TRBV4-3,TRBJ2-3,ASSQEGQLSTDTQY
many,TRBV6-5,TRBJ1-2,ASRDRVYGYT
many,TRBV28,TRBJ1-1,ASSLETGGLENTEAF
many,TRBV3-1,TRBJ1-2,ASSQGIGVGYT
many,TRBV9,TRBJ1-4,ASSVAGGVSEKLF
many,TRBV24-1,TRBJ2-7,ATSGRTSGAGEQY
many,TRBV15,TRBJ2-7,ATSGSGTELKQY
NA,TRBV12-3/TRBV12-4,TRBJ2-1,ASSLTPALAGANEQF
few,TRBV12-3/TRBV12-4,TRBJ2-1,ASRGTDNEQF
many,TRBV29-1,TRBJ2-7,SVELRGRDSYEQY
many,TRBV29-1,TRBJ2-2,SVEGGGSNTGELF
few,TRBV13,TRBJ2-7,ASSWTSGDSSYEQY
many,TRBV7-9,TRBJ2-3,ASSQGVSSGRDTQY
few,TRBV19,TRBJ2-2,ASTPLGGGPTGELF
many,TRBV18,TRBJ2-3,ASSPYPGDTQY
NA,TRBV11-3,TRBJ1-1,ASSLISLLVKAF
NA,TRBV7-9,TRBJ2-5,ASRDRVQETQY
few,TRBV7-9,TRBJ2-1,ASSAAGGNEQF
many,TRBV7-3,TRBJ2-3,ASSIIHTDTQY
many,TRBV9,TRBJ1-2,ASSVGSGQGNHKH
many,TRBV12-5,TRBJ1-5,ASGLRVEVGQPQH
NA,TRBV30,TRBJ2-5,AWTDWAGGLQETQY
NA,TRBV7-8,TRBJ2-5,ASSLTGAPDTQY
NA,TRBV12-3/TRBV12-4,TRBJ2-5,ASSSPGRGGTQY
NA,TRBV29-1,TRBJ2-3,GVAGPSEPQDTQY
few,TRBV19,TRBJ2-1,ASSLGPGREQF
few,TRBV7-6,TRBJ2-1,ASSLNGAIREQF
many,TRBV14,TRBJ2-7,ASSQVLAGVNEQY
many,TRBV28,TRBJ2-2,ASSTVGQANTGELF
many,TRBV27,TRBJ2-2,ASSLIAVNTGELF
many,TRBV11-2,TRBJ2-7,ASSPSGTGWQY
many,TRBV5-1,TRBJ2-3,ASSSLRDHPSTDTQY
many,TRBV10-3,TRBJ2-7,ATATGDYEQY
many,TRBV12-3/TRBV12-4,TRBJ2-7,ASRVGYEQY
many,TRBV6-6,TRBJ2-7,ASSYSRDGSYEQY
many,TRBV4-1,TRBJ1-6,ASSQDRGKEEGSPLH
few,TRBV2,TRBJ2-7,ASTPGGRYYEQY
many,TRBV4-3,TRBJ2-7,ASSQDRTGGDEQY